What follows are 2 T cell receptor beta chains derived from one specimen sequenced in a study of shared clonotypes between healthy human individuals. Profiling relied on immunoSEQ multiplex PCR, and the TCRdb table lists in-frame clones only, not all of them. The sample shows some 2.4 million clones, approximately 93% of them seen only once. Sequencing was done on a sample of naive CD4+ T cells from PBMCs. The sample's subset: CD45RA+ positively selected. These receptors were collected from a man aged 18 to 29 in good health. Some clones in this sample may be carry-over from other donors' samples.

On this clone itself: One junction end does not reproduce the germline sequence, and a read error may be involved. This rearrangement joins TRBV7-8 to TRBJ2-3, with 8 bases that match TRBD2. CDR1 SGHVS and CDR2 FQNEAQ come from the germline V gene. This CDR3 comprises 15 residues. The CDR3 sequence: CASSLRPGLGTGTAF. As DNA, the CDR3 is TGTGCCAGCAGCTTAAGGCCGGGACTAGGGACTGGGACTGCTTTT.

The J gene is TRBJ2-7, the V gene TRBV11-1; 8 positions agree with TRBD2. The length of the CDR3 is 16 residues. CDR1 and CDR2 (germline): SGHAT, FQDESV (reference sequence). The ends lost 2 bases at V and 5 bases at J; junction bases unmatched: 11. CDR3 region: CASSLIGTSSVHEQYF. CDR3 DNA: TGTGCCAGCAGCTTAATTGGGACTAGTAGCGTCCACGAGCAGTACTTC.